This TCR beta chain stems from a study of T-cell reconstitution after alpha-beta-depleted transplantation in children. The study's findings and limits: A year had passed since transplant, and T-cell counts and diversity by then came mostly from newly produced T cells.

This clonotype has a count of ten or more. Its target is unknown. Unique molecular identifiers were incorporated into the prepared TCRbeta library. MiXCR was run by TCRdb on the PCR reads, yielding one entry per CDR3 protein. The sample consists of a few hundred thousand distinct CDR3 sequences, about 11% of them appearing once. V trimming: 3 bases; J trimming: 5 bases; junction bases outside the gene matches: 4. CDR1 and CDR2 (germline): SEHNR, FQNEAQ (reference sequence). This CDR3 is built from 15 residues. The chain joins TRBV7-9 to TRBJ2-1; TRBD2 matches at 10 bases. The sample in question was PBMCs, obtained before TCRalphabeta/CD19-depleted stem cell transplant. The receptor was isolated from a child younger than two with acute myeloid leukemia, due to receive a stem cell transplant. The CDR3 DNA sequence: TGTGCCAGCAGCTTTCGGACTAGCGGCCACAATGAGCAGTTCTTC. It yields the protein CASSFRTSGHNEQFF.